A selection of T cell receptor beta chains follows, all from one sample in a study of human T cells and chemical hapten exposure. TCRdb redid the calling of the RACE reads with MiXCR, one entry per CDR3 protein. This table has over 300,000 distinct CDR3 sequences, more than 4.5% appearing once. The sample consisted of whole blood, taken in connection with sensitization to the hapten diphenylcyclopropenone (DPC). These receptors came from a woman in her forties or fifties with alopecia areata. Some clones in this sample may be carry-over from other donors' samples. Both conserved end residues are part of each CDR3. A D gene is named only where the DNA matches it firmly. The size entry is marked missing in some rows and otherwise reads once, few, many or a size class.

J gene | D gene | clone size | V gene | CDR3 DNA | CDR3 protein
TRBJ2-1 | . | few | TRBV12-3/TRBV12-4 | TGTGCCAGCAGTTTGAAGATCAGGGGGGTTAGGAATGAGCAGTTCTTC | CASSLKIRGVRNEQFF
TRBJ2-3 | . | . | TRBV5-1 | TGCGCCAGCAGCTTGAATGGGGGTAGCACAGATACGCAGTATTTT | CASSLNGGSTDTQYF
TRBJ2-3 | . | many | TRBV6-6 | TGTGCCACCACGACGGGTAGCACAGATACGCAGTATTTT | CATTTGSTDTQYF
TRBJ2-5 | . | many | TRBV5-1 | TGCGCCAGCAGCTTAACTAGCCCCAACCAAGAGACCCAGTACTTC | CASSLTSPNQETQYF
TRBJ2-2 | . | few | TRBV18 | TGTGCCAGCTCCCTCCGACAACCCACGAACACCGGGGAGCTGTTTTTT | CASSLRQPTNTGELFF
TRBJ1-1 | . | . | TRBV9 | TGTGCCAGCAGCGGAACACGGACCCTCGGCACTGAAGCTTTCTTT | CASSGTRTLGTEAFF
TRBJ1-1 | TRBD1 | few | TRBV10-3 | TGTGCCATCAGTGGGACAGGTTCCGTTCTGAACACTGAAGCTTTCTTT | CAISGTGSVLNTEAFF
TRBJ2-5 | . | many | TRBV7-2 | TGTGCCAGCAGCCGTAGCGTCGGTAGGCAAGAGACCCAGTACTTC | CASSRSVGRQETQYF
TRBJ2-3 | . | . | TRBV6-6 | TGTGCCAGCTCCCACTTAGATACGCAGTATTTT | CASSHLDTQYF
TRBJ2-3 | TRBD2 | . | TRBV7-2 | TGTGCCAGTGCGGCGGGGGGCAGGGTAGGAGATACGCAGTATTTT | CASAAGGRVGDTQYF
TRBJ1-2 | . | few | TRBV10-3 | TGTGCCATCAGTGGAGCATTCTATGGCTACACCTTC | CAISGAFYGYTF
TRBJ2-2 | . | many | TRBV28 | TGTGCCAGCACGGGGGGACAGCAGACCGGGGAGCTGTTTTTT | CASTGGQQTGELFF
TRBJ1-2 | TRBD1 | few | TRBV13 | TGTGCCAGCAGCCCCACCGACAGGGCCTCCCAAGATGGCTACACCTTC | CASSPTDRASQDGYTF
TRBJ1-4 | TRBD1 | many | TRBV12-3/TRBV12-4 | TGTGCCAGCAGTTCGGGACAGGCCGCGGCGGAGGGTAATGAAAAACTGTTTTTT | CASSSGQAAAEGNEKLFF
TRBJ1-2 | . | few | TRBV5-1 | TGCGCCAGCAGCTTATCCCTGTCGGGGCTCGGCTACACCTTC | CASSLSLSGLGYTF
TRBJ2-1 | . | few | TRBV2 | TGTGCCAGCAGTATAATCCAGAGCGGTTACAATGAGCAGTTCTTC | CASSIIQSGYNEQFF
TRBJ2-2 | . | many | TRBV9 | TGTGCCAGCTCCGGACAACGCGCGAACACCGGGGAGCTGTTTTTT | CASSGQRANTGELFF
TRBJ1-2 | TRBD1 | many | TRBV25-1 | TGTGCCAGCAGTTGGGACAGGGAGTCTGGCTACACCTTC | CASSWDRESGYTF
TRBJ2-6 | . | many | TRBV14 | TGTGCCAGCAGCCGCCTCTCTGGGGCCAACGTCCTGACTTTC | CASSRLSGANVLTF
TRBJ1-2 | TRBD1 | . | TRBV29-1 | TGCAGCGTTGAACTGACAGGGTCGGGCGGCTACACCTTC | CSVELTGSGGYTF
TRBJ2-3 | . | many | TRBV12-2 | TGTGCAAGTCGCTTCGGAGCTGCAGATACGCAGTATTTT | CASRFGAADTQYF
TRBJ1-1 | . | many | TRBV2 | TGTGCCAGCGGAACGGGTCGGACTGAAGCTTTCTTT | CASGTGRTEAFF
TRBJ2-3 | . | many | TRBV18 | TGTGCCAGCTCATTGAACGGAGAGAACCTGCAGTATTTT | CASSLNGENLQYF
TRBJ1-2 | TRBD1 | few | TRBV12-3/TRBV12-4 | TGTGCCAGCAGTTTAGGGACAGGTCAGGTGGGCTACACCTTC | CASSLGTGQVGYTF
TRBJ2-7 | . | many | TRBV27 | TGTGCCAGCAGCTTCGCCAGGGTCGACGAGCAGTACTTC | CASSFARVDEQYF
TRBJ2-7 | . | few | TRBV20-1 | TGCAGTGCTAGAGATCAGAATACCAGGGGATACGAGCAGTACTTC | CSARDQNTRGYEQYF
TRBJ2-7 | . | many | TRBV5-5 | TGTGCCAGCAGCCGACTAGGAGGGACGTGGGAGCAGTACTTC | CASSRLGGTWEQYF
TRBJ1-1 | . | few | TRBV10-3 | TGTGCCATCTTACAGGGTGGTGGGGCTGAAGCTTTCTTT | CAILQGGGAEAFF
TRBJ2-1 | TRBD1 | few | TRBV2 | TGTGCCAGCAGTGCCCTGGGACAGGGTGGTGAGCAGTTCTTC | CASSALGQGGEQFF
TRBJ2-3 | TRBD2 | many | TRBV5-6 | TGTGCCAGCAGCCGGTTAGGCGGGGGGAGCACAGATACGCAGTATTTT | CASSRLGGGSTDTQYF
TRBJ1-1 | . | many | TRBV7-2 | TGTGCCAGCAGCCGAAATGTGAACACTGAAGCTTTCTTT | CASSRNVNTEAFF
TRBJ1-2 | . | . | TRBV7-9 | TGTGCCAGCAGCCCCGTTGTGGCGGCAGGCTACACCTTC | CASSPVVAAGYTF
TRBJ2-2 | . | . | TRBV6-5 | TGTGCCAGCCAACACAGTCCGGGGGAGCTGTTTTTT | CASQHSPGELFF
TRBJ2-1 | . | many | TRBV9 | TGTGCCAGCAGCCCCTCTAGCTCCTACAATGAGCAGTTCTTC | CASSPSSSYNEQFF
TRBJ2-1 | . | many | TRBV12-3/TRBV12-4 | TGTGCCAGCACCCGACTAGGGGAAGGAGAGCAGTTCTTC | CASTRLGEGEQFF